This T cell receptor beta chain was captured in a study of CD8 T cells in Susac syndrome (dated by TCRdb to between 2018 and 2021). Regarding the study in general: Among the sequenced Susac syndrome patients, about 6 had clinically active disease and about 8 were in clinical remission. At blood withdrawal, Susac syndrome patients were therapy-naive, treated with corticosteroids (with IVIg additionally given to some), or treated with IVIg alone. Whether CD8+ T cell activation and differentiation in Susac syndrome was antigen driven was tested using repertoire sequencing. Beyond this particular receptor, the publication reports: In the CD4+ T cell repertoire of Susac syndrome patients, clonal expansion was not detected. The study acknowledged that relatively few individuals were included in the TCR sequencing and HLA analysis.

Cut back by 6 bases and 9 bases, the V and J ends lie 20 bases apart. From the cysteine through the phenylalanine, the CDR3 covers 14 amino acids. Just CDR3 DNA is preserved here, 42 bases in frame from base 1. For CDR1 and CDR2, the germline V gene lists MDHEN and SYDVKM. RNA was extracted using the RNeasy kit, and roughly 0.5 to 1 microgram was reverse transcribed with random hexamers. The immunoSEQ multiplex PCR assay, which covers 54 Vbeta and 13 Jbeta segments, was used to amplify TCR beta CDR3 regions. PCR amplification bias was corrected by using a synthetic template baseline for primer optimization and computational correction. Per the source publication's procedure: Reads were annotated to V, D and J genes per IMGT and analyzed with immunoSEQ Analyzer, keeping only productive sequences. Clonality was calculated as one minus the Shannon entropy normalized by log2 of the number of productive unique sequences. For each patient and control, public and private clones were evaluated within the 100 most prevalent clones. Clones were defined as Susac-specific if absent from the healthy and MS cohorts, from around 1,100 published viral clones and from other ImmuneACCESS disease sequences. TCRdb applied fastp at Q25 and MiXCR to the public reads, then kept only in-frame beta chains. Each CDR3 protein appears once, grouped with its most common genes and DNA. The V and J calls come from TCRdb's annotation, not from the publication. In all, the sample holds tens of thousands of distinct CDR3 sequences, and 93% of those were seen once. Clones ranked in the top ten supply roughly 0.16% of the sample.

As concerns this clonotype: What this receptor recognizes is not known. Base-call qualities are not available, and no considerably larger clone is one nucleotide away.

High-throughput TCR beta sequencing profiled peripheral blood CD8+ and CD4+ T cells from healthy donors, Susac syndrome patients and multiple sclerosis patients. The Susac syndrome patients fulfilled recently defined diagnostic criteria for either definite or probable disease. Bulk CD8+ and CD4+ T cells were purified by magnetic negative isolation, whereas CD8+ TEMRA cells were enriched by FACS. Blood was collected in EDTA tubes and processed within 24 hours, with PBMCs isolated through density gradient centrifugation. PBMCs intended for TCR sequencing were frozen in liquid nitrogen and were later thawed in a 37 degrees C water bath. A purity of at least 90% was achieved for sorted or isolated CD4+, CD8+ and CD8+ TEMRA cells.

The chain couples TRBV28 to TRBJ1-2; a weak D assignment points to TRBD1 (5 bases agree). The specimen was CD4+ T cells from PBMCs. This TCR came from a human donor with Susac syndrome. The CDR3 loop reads CASSTPLGPGSYTF. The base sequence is TGTGCCAGCAGCACTCCTTTGGGGCCCGGCAGCTACACCTTC.